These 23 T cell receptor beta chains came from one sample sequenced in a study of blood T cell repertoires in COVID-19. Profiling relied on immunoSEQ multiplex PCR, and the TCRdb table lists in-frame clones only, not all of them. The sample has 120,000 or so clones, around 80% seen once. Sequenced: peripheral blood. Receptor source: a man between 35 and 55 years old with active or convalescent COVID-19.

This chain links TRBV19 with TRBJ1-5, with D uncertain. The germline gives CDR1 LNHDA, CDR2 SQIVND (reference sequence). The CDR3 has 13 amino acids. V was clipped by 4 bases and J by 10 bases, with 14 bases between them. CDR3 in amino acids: CASSTAGREPQHF. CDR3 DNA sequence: TGTGCCAGTAGTACCGCAGGTCGGGAACCCCAGCATTTT. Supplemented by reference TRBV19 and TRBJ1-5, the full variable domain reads DGGITQSPKYLFRKEGQNVTLSCEQNLNHDAMYWYRQDPGQGLRLIYYSQIVNDFQKGDIAEGYSVSREKKESFPLTVTSAQKNPTAFYLCASSTAGREPQHFGDGTRLSIL.

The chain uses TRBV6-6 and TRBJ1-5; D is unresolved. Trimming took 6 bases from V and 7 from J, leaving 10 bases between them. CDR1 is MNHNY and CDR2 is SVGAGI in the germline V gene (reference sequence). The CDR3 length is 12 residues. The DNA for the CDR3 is TGTGCCAGCAGGAGCGTTAGCCAGCCCCAGCATTTT. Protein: CASRSVSQPQHF.

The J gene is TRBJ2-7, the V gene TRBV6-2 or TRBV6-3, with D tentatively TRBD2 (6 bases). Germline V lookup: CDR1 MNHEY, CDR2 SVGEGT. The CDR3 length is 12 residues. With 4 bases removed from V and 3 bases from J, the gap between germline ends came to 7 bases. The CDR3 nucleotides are TGTGCCAGCAGTTGGGGACTCTACGAGCAGTACTTC. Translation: CASSWGLYEQYF.

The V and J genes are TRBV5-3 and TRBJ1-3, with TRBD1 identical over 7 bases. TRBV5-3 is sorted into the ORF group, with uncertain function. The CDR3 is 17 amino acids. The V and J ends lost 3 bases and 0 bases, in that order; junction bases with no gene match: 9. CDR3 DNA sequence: TGTGCCAGAAGCTATACCGGGACAGCTACCTCTGGAAACACCATATATTTT. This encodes CARSYTGTATSGNTIYF.

CDR3 in amino acids: CASSQNTGLNTEAFF. CDR3 DNA sequence: TGTGCCAGCAGCCAAAACACAGGTCTTAACACTGAAGCTTTCTTT. The V call is TRBV14, the J call TRBJ1-1, with D possibly TRBD1 on 5 matching bases. The V end lost 2 bases, the J end lost 2 bases, and 12 bases lay between the germline ends. The CDR3 spans 15 residues. In germline, CDR1 is SGHDN, CDR2 FVKESK.

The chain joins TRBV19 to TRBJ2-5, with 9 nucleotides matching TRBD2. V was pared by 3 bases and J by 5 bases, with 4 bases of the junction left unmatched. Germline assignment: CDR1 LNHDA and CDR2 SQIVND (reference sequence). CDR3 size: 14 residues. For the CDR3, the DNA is TGTGCCAGTAGTATCAGCGGGGGGTGGGAGACCCAGTACTTC. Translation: CASSISGGWETQYF.

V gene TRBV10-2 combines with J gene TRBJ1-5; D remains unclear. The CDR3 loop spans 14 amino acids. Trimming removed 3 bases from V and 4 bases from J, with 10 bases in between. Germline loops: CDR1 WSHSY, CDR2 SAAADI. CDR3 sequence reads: CASSEADGNQPQHF. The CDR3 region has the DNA TGCGCCAGCAGTGAAGCGGACGGGAATCAGCCCCAGCATTTT.

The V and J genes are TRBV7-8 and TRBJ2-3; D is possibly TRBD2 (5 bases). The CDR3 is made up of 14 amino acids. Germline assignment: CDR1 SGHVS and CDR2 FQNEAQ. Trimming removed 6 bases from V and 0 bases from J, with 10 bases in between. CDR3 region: CASSRRISTDTQYF. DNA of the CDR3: TGTGCCAGCAGTCGGAGGATCAGCACAGATACGCAGTATTTT. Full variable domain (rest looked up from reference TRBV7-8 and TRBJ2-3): GAGVSQSPRYKVAKRGQDVALRCDPISGHVSLFWYQQALGQGPEFLTYFQNEAQLDKSGLPSDRFFAERPEGSVSTLKIQRTQQEDSAVYLCASSRRISTDTQYFGPGTRLTVL.

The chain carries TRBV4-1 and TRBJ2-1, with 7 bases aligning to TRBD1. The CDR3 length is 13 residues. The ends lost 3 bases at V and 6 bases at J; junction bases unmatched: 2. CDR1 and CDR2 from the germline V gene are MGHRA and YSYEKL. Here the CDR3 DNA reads TGCGCCAGCAGCCACCAGGGGGTCAATGAGCAGTTCTTC. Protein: CASSHQGVNEQFF.

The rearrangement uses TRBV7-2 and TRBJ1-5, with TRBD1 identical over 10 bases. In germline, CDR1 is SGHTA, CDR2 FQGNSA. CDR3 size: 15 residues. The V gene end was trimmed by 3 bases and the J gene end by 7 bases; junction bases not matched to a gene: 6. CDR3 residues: CASSFRQGAEQPQHF. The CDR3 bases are TGTGCCAGCAGCTTTCGACAGGGGGCCGAACAGCCCCAGCATTTT. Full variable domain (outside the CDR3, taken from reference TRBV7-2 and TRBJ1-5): GAGVSQSPSNKVTEKGKDVELRCDPISGHTALYWYRQSLGQGLEFLIYFQGNSAPDKSGLPSDRFSAERTGGSVSTLTIQRTQQEDSAVYLCASSFRQGAEQPQHFGDGTRLSIL.

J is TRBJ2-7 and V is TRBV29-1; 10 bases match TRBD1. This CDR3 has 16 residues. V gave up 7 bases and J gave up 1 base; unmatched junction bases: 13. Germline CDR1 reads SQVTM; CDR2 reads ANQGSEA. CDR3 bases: TGCAGCGGAAGCCGAAAAAGGACAGGGGGATCCTACGAGCAGTACTTC. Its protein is CSGSRKRTGGSYEQYF.

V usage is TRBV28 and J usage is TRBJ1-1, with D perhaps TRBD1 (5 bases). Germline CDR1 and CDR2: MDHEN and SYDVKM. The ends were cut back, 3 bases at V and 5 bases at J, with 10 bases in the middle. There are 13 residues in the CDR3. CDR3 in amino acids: CASSLPGPTEAFF. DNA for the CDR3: TGTGCCAGCAGTTTGCCAGGGCCGACTGAAGCTTTCTTT.

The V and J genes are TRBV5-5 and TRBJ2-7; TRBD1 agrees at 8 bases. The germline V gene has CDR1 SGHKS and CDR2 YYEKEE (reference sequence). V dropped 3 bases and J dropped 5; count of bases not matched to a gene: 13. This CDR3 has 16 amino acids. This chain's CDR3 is CASSWRVDRVVDEQYF. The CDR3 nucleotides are TGTGCCAGCAGCTGGCGAGTGGACAGGGTGGTGGACGAGCAGTACTTC.

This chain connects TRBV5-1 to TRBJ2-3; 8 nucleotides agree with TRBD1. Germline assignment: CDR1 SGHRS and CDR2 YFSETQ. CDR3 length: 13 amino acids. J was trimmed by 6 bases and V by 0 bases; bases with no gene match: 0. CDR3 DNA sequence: TGCGCCAGCAGCTTGGACAGGGGGGATACGCAGTATTTT. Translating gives CASSLDRGDTQYF.

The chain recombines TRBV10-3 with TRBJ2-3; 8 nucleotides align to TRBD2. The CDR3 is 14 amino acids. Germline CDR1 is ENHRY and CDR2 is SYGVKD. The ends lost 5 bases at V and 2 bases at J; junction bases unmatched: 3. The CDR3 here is CAISQTSVTDTQYF. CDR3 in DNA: TGTGCCATCAGTCAGACTAGCGTCACAGATACGCAGTATTTT.

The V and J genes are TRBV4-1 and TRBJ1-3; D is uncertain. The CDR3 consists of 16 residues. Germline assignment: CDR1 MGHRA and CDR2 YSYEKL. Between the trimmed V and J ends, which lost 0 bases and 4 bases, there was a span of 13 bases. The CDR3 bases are TGCGCCAGCAGCCAAGAATGGGCTAACCGGGGAAACACCATATATTTT. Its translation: CASSQEWANRGNTIYF.

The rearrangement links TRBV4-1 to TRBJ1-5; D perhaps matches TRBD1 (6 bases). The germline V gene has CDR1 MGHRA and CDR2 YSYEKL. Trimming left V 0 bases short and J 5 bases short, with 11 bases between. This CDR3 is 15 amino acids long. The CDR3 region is CASSQDKGGYQPQHF. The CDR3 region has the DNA TGCGCCAGCAGCCAAGATAAAGGGGGTTATCAGCCCCAGCATTTT.

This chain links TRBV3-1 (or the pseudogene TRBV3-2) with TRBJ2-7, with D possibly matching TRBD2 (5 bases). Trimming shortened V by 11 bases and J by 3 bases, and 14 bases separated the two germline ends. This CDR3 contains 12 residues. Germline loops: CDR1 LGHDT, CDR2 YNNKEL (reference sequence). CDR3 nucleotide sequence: TGTGCCGCGAGGAGGACCTACTACGAGCAGTACTTC. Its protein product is CAARRTYYEQYF.

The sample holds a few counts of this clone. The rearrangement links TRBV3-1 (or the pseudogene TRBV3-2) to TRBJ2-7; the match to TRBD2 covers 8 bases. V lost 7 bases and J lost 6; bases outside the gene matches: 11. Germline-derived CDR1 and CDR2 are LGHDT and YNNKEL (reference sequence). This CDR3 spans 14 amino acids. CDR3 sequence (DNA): TGTGCCAGCACCCCCAGCGGGAGCGGCCGCGAGCAGTACTTC. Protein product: CASTPSGSGREQYF.

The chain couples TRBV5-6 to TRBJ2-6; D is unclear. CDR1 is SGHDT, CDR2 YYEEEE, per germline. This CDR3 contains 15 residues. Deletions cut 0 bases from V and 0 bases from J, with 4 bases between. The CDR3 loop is CASSLGPSGANVLTF. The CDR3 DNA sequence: TGTGCCAGCAGCTTGGGGCCCTCTGGGGCCAACGTCCTGACTTTC.

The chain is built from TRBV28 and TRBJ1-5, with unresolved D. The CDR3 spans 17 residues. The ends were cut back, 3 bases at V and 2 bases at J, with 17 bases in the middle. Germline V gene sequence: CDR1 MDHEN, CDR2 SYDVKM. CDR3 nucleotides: TGTGCCAGCAGTTTGACCCGGGTCCGTAGTGGCAATCAGCCCCAGCATTTT. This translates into CASSLTRVRSGNQPQHF.

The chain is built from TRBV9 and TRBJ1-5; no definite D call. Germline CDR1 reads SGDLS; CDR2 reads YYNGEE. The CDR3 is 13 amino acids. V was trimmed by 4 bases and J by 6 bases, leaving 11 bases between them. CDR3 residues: CASSSDGSQPQHF. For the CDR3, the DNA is TGTGCCAGCAGCTCAGACGGGTCTCAGCCCCAGCATTTT.

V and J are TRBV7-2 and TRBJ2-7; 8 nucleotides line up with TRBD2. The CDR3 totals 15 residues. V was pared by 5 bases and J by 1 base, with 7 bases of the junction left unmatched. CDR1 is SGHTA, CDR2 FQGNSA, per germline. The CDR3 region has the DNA TGTGCCAGCAGCCCTACTAGCGGAGGTTCCTACGAGCAGTACTTC. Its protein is CASSPTSGGSYEQYF.